This passage covers 5 T cell receptor beta chains from one sample sequenced in a study of CD8+ T cells in alopecia areata. The sequencing template was cDNA reverse transcribed from extracted RNA. Using immunoSEQ multiplex PCR, the repertoire was profiled, and TCRdb retains in-frame clones only, with some absent. Recorded here are about 300,000 clones, none singletons. Cells pooled from cutaneous lymph nodes were sorted on CD4, CD8alpha, NKG2D, NKG2ACE and other markers. Specimen: CD4+ T cells sorted from a lymph node. All receptors derive from a C3H/HeJ mouse with alopecia areata. The mouse strain carries the MHC haplotype H2-k.

This clone was detected a few times. Gene names are the mouse ones. The read terminates 4 residues before the CDR3 end, so the remaining end is supplied by the germline J gene. The identical CDR3 is also encoded by other nucleotide sequences in the sample. V usage is TRBV5 and J usage is TRBJ1-1; possible D gene TRBD1, 6 bases. V was trimmed by 1 base and J by 0 bases, leaving 6 bases between them. Germline CDR1 reads LGHNA; CDR2 reads YNLKQL (reference sequence). There are 14 residues in the CDR3. The sequenced part of the CDR3 DNA is TGTGCCAGCAGCCAAGGGGACACAAACACA. This gives the protein CASSQGDTNT. The CDR3, in full, reads CASSQGDTNTEVFF.

A few counts support this clone. Germline and genes: mouse. The read terminates 4 residues before the CDR3 end, so the remaining end is supplied by the germline J gene. J is TRBJ2-3 and V is TRBV13-3, with unresolved D. V dropped 5 bases and J dropped 0 bases, with 7 bases sitting between them. CDR1 NNHDY and CDR2 SYVADS come from the germline V gene. This CDR3 comprises 13 residues. The CDR3 bases that were read are TGTGCCAGCAGCCCAGCTAGTGCAGAA. Translating it yields CASSPASAE. Given in full, the CDR3 is CASSPASAETLYF.

As to this clone: Being one base from a much bigger clone, this may be a read error. The listed genes are named as in mouse. The covered CDR3 bases are TGTGCCAGCAAGGACAGCTCCTAT. Amino acid sequence: CASKDSSY. The whole CDR3 sequence is CASKDSSYEQYF. The chain joins TRBV14 to TRBJ2-7, with D tentatively TRBD1 (6 bases). With the read ending 4 residues before the CDR3 end, the germline J gene is used to fill in that end. The length of the CDR3 is 12 residues. The V end lost 6 bases, the J end lost 0 bases, and 7 bases lay between the germline ends. Per the germline V gene, CDR1 is SGHDT and CDR2 is FRDEAV.

A remark on this clone: Genes and germline are mouse. From the germline J gene comes the end of the CDR3, since the read stops 4 residues before it. Additional DNA sequences in this sample encode the identical CDR3. The rearrangement uses TRBV19 and TRBJ2-1; TRBD1 is a possible D gene (5 bases). This CDR3 has 15 residues. The ends were cut back, 5 bases at V and 1 base at J, with 13 bases in the middle. CDR1 is FNHDT, CDR2 SITEND, per germline (reference sequence). Incomplete CDR3 DNA: TGTGCCAGCAGCCCCCCCGGACAAAACTATGCT. Amino acids: CASSPPGQNYA. The CDR3 in its entirety is CASSPPGQNYAEQFF. The complete variable domain, with remaining parts taken from reference TRBV19 and TRBJ2-1, reads GGIITQTPKFLIGQEGQKLTLKCQQNFNHDTMYWYRQDSGKGLRLIYYSITENDLQKGDLSEGYDASREKKSSFSLTVTSAQKNEMAVFLCASSPPGQNYAEQFFGPGTRLTVL.

This clone was detected only a few times. The genes are named according to mouse. The read is 4 residues too short to cover the CDR3 end, so that end is filled in from the germline J gene. The genes are TRBV19 and TRBJ2-7; 7 nucleotides line up with TRBD2. Trimming removed 1 base from V and 0 bases from J; junction bases left unmatched: 1. Germline CDR1 FNHDT, CDR2 SITEND (reference sequence). This CDR3 contains 14 residues. CDR3 DNA, as far as it was read: TGTGCCAGCAGTATAACTGGGGACTCCTAT. As protein: CASSITGDSY. The entire CDR3 protein reads CASSITGDSYEQYF.